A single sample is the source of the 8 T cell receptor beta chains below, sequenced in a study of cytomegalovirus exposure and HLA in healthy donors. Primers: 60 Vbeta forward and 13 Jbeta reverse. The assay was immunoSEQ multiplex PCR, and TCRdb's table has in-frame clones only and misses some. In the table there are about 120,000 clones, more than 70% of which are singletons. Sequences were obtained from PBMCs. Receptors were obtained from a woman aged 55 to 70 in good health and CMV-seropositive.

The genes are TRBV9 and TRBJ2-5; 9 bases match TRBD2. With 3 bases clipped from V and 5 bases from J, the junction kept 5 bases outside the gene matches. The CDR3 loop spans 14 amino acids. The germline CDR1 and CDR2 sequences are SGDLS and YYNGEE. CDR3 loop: CASSAGSGRETQYF. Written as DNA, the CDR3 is TGTGCCAGCAGCGCGGGAAGCGGGAGGGAGACCCAGTACTTC.

This CDR3 is CASRELAGGPKVIQYF. The CDR3 coding sequence is TGCGCCAGCAGAGAACTAGCGGGAGGGCCGAAGGTCATTCAGTACTTC. This chain connects TRBV4-1 to TRBJ2-4, with 13 bases lining up with TRBD2. Germline V lookup: CDR1 MGHRA, CDR2 YSYEKL. The trim removed 6 bases at V and 9 bases at J, leaving 11 bases unmatched. The CDR3 is 16 amino acids.

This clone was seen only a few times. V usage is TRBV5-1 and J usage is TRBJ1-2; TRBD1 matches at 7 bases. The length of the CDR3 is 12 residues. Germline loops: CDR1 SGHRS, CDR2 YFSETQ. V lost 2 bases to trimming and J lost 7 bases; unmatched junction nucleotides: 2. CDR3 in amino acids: CASSLDRVGYTF. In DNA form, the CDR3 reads TGCGCCAGCAGCTTAGACAGGGTTGGCTACACCTTC.

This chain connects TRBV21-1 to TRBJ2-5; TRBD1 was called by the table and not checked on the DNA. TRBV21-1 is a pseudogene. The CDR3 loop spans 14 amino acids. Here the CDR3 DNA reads TGTGCCAGCAGCAGGCCGACAGCGCAAGAGACCCAGTACTTC. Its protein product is CASSRPTAQETQYF.

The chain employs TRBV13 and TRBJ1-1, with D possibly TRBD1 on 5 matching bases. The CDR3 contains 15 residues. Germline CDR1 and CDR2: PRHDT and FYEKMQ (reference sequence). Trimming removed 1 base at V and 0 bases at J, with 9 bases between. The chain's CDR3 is CASSLVAGLNTEAFF. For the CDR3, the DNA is TGTGCCAGCAGCTTAGTAGCAGGGTTGAACACTGAAGCTTTCTTT.

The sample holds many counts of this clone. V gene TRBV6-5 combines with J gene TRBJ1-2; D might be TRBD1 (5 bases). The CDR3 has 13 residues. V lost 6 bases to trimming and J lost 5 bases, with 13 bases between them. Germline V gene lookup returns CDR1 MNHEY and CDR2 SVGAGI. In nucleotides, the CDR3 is TGTGCCAGCAGGACAGACAGAAGTTATGGCTACACCTTC. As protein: CASRTDRSYGYTF.

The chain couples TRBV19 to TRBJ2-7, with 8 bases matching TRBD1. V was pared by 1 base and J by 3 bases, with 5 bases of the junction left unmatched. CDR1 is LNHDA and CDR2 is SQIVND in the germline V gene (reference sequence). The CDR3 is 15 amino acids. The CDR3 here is CASSIVTGGVYEQYF. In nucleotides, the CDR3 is TGTGCCAGTAGTATAGTAACAGGGGGTGTCTACGAGCAGTACTTC.

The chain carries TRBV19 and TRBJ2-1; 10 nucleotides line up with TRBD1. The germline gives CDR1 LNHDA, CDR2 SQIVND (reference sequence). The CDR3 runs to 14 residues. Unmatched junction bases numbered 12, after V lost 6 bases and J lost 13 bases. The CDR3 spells CASSGTGVGQQQFF. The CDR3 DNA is TGTGCCAGTAGCGGGACAGGGGTCGGACAACAACAGTTCTTC.